What follows are 16 T cell receptor beta chains derived from one specimen sequenced in a study of blood T cell repertoires in COVID-19. Here immunoSEQ multiplex PCR was the method, and the copy in TCRdb shows in-frame clones only, minus some. Here the sample spans 100,000 or so clones, approximately 72% being singletons. Sequences were obtained from peripheral blood. These receptors all stem from a woman between 65 and 79 years old with acute or convalescent COVID-19.

This clone was seen only a few times. This chain links TRBV10-3 with TRBJ2-5; 12 positions agree with TRBD2. Germline-derived CDR1 and CDR2 are ENHRY and SYGVKD. The CDR3 totals 15 residues. The V and J ends lost 3 bases and 5 bases, in that order; junction bases with no gene match: 4. The CDR3: CAISDTSGGRETQYF. The CDR3 DNA reads as TGTGCCATCAGTGATACTAGCGGGGGGAGGGAGACCCAGTACTTC.

CDR3 nucleotides: TGTGCCAGCAATCTGGGACTGGGCACTGAAGCTTTCTTT. It specifies CASNLGLGTEAFF. The chain recombines TRBV3-1 (or the pseudogene TRBV3-2) with TRBJ1-1, with D tentatively TRBD1 (5 bases). CDR3 length equals 13 residues. Trimming took off 7 bases at V and 4 bases at J, with 13 bases between the two ends. The germline CDR1 and CDR2 sequences are LGHDT and YNNKEL (reference sequence).

The J gene is TRBJ2-3, the V gene TRBV7-8; 9 nucleotides agree with TRBD2. The V gene end was trimmed by 4 bases and the J gene end by 3 bases; junction bases not matched to a gene: 8. The CDR3 consists of 16 residues. Germline V lookup: CDR1 SGHVS, CDR2 FQNEAQ. CDR3 residues: CASSSGTSPPTDTQYF. CDR3 nucleotides: TGTGCCAGCAGCTCCGGGACTAGCCCCCCAACAGATACGCAGTATTTT. Full variable domain (outside the CDR3, taken from reference TRBV7-8 and TRBJ2-3): GAGVSQSPRYKVAKRGQDVALRCDPISGHVSLFWYQQALGQGPEFLTYFQNEAQLDKSGLPSDRFFAERPEGSVSTLKIQRTQQEDSAVYLCASSSGTSPPTDTQYFGPGTRLTVL.

The chain links TRBV6-1 to TRBJ2-1; 7 bases agree with TRBD1. The germline gives CDR1 MNHNS, CDR2 SASEGT. With V trimmed by 5 bases and J by 4 bases, 8 bases remained unmatched. The CDR3 contains 15 residues. The CDR3 DNA follows: TGTGCCAGCAGTTTCCGGGACAGAGAGTACAATGAGCAGTTCTTC. Translated: CASSFRDREYNEQFF.

This rearrangement joins TRBV28 to TRBJ2-7; 7 positions match TRBD1. The V segment lost 7 bases and the J segment 7 bases; nucleotides outside the gene matches: 10. CDR1 is MDHEN, CDR2 SYDVKM, per germline. The CDR3 consists of 13 residues. CDR3 DNA sequence: TGTGCCAGCACCGGACAGGTCCGAGGAGAGCAGTACTTC. Encoded protein: CASTGQVRGEQYF.

The chain employs TRBV24-1 and TRBJ2-2, with D tentatively TRBD1 (6 bases). CDR1 is KGHDR and CDR2 is SFDVKD in the germline V gene. Trimming took off 2 bases at V and 10 bases at J, with 19 bases between the two ends. CDR3 length: 16 amino acids. This CDR3 is CATSDSRTEILEELFF. CDR3 DNA sequence: TGTGCCACCAGTGATTCAAGGACAGAAATTTTGGAGGAGCTGTTTTTT.

This sequence joins TRBV6-6 and TRBJ2-2, with TRBD1 identical over 10 bases. CDR3 size: 15 residues. V trimming: 7 bases; J trimming: 5 bases; junction bases outside the gene matches: 7. Germline values: CDR1 MNHNY, CDR2 SVGAGI (reference sequence). CDR3 in amino acids: CASTPGQGTTGELFF. Written as DNA, the CDR3 is TGTGCCAGCACCCCGGGACAGGGGACTACCGGGGAGCTGTTTTTT.

The chain combines TRBV30 with TRBJ2-7, with 11 bases lining up with TRBD2. After removal of 3 bases from V and 4 bases from J, the junction contained 2 bases not matched to a gene. CDR1 GTSNPN and CDR2 SVGIG come from the germline V gene (reference sequence). The CDR3 length is 13 residues. CDR3 loop: CAWRGLADYEQYF. The CDR3 bases are TGTGCCTGGAGGGGACTAGCGGATTACGAGCAGTACTTC. Drawing the rest from reference TRBV30 and TRBJ2-7, the complete variable domain is SQTIHQWPATLVQPVGSPLSLECTVEGTSNPNLYWYRQAAGRGLQLLFYSVGIGQISSEVPQNLSASRPQDRQFILSSKKLLLSDSGFYLCAWRGLADYEQYFGPGTRLTVT.

The rearrangement links TRBV5-4 to TRBJ1-1, with 10 bases fitting TRBD1. CDR1 is SGHNT, CDR2 YYREEE, per germline (reference sequence). CDR3 size: 16 residues. With 3 bases clipped from V and 5 bases from J, the junction kept 10 bases outside the gene matches. The CDR3 spells CASSSGRQGARTEAFF. DNA of the CDR3: TGTGCCAGCAGCTCAGGTAGACAGGGGGCTCGAACTGAAGCTTTCTTT.

The chain recombines TRBV6-6 with TRBJ1-3, with D possibly being TRBD1 (5 bases). CDR3 size: 14 residues. Germline values: CDR1 MNHNY, CDR2 SVGAGI (reference sequence). Trimming removed 10 bases from V and 8 bases from J, with 21 bases in between. This CDR3 reads CATLSPGGADTIYF. The CDR3 coding sequence is TGTGCCACCCTATCCCCCGGGGGAGCGGACACCATATATTTT.

The CDR3 nucleotides are TGTGCCAGCAGAGGACAGGAGATCTATGGCTACACCTTC. Its protein product is CASRGQEIYGYTF. The chain links TRBV12-3 or TRBV12-4 to TRBJ1-2, with 7 bases aligning to TRBD1. This CDR3 spans 13 amino acids. After removal of 6 bases from V and 4 bases from J, the junction contained 5 bases not matched to a gene.

This rearrangement joins TRBV10-3 to TRBJ1-5; the D gene is possibly TRBD1 (5 bases). V shed 4 bases and J shed 3 bases, with 7 bases lying between them. CDR1 and CDR2 from the germline V gene are ENHRY and SYGVKD. The CDR3 spans 13 residues. CDR3: CAISGQHNQPQHF. In nucleotides, the CDR3 is TGTGCCATCAGTGGACAGCACAATCAGCCCCAGCATTTT.

The gene calls are TRBV27 and TRBJ2-2; 13 bases are shared with TRBD2. Germline-derived CDR1 and CDR2 are MNHEY and SMNVEV (reference sequence). The V and J ends lost 4 bases and 0 bases, in that order; junction bases with no gene match: 5. The CDR3 totals 18 residues. The CDR3 sequence is CASSWGLAGPSNTGELFF. The CDR3 nucleotides are TGTGCCAGCAGTTGGGGACTAGCGGGGCCTTCGAACACCGGGGAGCTGTTTTTT.

This clone was seen more than once but under ten times. CDR3 residues: CAISEDRDTGELFF. CDR3 bases: TGTGCCATCAGTGAGGACAGGGATACCGGGGAGCTGTTTTTT. V usage is TRBV10-3 and J usage is TRBJ2-2; 7 positions match TRBD1. The trim removed 2 bases at V and 5 bases at J, leaving 2 bases unmatched. Germline V gene sequence: CDR1 ENHRY, CDR2 SYGVKD. The length of the CDR3 is 14 residues.

The chain is built from TRBV11-3 and TRBJ2-3, with D possibly TRBD2 on 6 matching bases. Trimming shortened V by 2 bases and J by 4 bases, and 13 bases separated the two germline ends. This CDR3 region has 15 residues. CDR1 is SGHNT, CDR2 YENEEA, per germline. The CDR3 region is CASSLIGREADTQYF. The DNA of the CDR3 is TGTGCCAGCAGCTTAATAGGCAGGGAGGCAGATACGCAGTATTTT.

This clone came up a few times. V gene TRBV5-8 combines with J gene TRBJ1-1, with D uncertain. Germline assignment: CDR1 SGHTS and CDR2 YDEGEE. CDR3 length equals 16 residues. Deletions cut 0 bases from V and 4 bases from J, with 16 bases between. The CDR3 reads CASSLEVYTRGTEAFF. Here the CDR3 DNA reads TGTGCCAGCAGCTTGGAGGTCTATACACGGGGCACTGAAGCTTTCTTT.